The sequence of this T cell receptor beta chain was determined in a study of multiple sclerosis patients with progressive multifocal leukoencephalopathy. Study-wide results and limits: PML-onset expanded TRB clones were detectable before and during natalizumab therapy. Lower normalized Shannon entropy suggested reduced TRB diversity in most PML patients.

The V end lost 5 bases, the J end lost 0 bases, and 17 bases lay between the germline ends. This CDR3 region has 17 residues. Germline values: CDR1 SGHTA, CDR2 FQGNSA. The time point is: before natalizumab initiation. All patients had prior interferon beta, and all PML patients were female. Sequencing was at survey level. Using immunoSEQ multiplex PCR, the repertoire was profiled, and TCRdb retains in-frame clones only, with some absent. The table includes some 30,000 clones, about nine tenths detected once. In the case of this clone: Its specificity is not known. Other DNA sequences in this sample translate to the same CDR3.

The sequencing input was PBMCs. The sequence was collected from a human donor with multiple sclerosis. The chain combines TRBV7-2 with TRBJ1-3; perhaps TRBD1 as D (6 bases). The CDR3 DNA is TGTGCCAGCAGCCAACCTTTCCGAGGGGGCTCTGGAAACACCATATATTTT. This sequence encodes CASSQPFRGGSGNTIYF.